These 32 T cell receptor beta chains were sequenced from one sample in a study of shared clonotypes between healthy human individuals. The assay was immunoSEQ multiplex PCR, and TCRdb's table has in-frame clones only and misses some. The sample contains around 1,000,000 clones, around 77% of which appear only once. Source material: memory CD4+ T cells from PBMCs. Documented subset: CD45RA-negative fraction. The origin of the receptors is a man aged 18 to 29 in good health. Some clones in this sample may be carry-over from other donors' samples.

The chain uses TRBV7-2 and TRBJ2-1, with D unclear. This CDR3 contains 16 residues. Germline V gene lookup returns CDR1 SGHTA and CDR2 FQGNSA. V lost 6 bases, J lost 0 bases, and 15 bases lay in between. CDR3 region: CASRSGVGDSYNEQFF. CDR3 sequence (DNA): TGTGCCAGCAGATCTGGGGTTGGGGACTCCTACAATGAGCAGTTCTTC.

The CDR3 region is CASSLDGGRGNTEAFF. CDR3 nucleotide sequence: TGTGCCAGCAGCTTAGATGGGGGGAGAGGAAACACTGAAGCTTTCTTT. This sequence joins TRBV11-2 and TRBJ1-1; perhaps TRBD1 as D (5 bases). Germline V gene lookup returns CDR1 SGHAT and CDR2 FQNNGV. Trimming removed 0 bases at V and 2 bases at J, with 13 bases between. The CDR3 sequence is 16 residues long.

This chain joins TRBV27 and TRBJ1-2; TRBD1 is a possible D gene (5 bases). The V gene lost 8 bases and the J gene lost 4 bases, with 14 bases spanning the gap. Germline V gives CDR1 MNHEY, CDR2 SMNVEV (reference sequence). This CDR3 is built from 13 residues. This CDR3 reads CASSGGGSYGYTF. CDR3 in DNA: TGTGCCAGCTCGGGTGGGGGTAGCTATGGCTACACCTTC.

About this clone itself: Other nucleotide sequences in the sample specify the same CDR3. The chain carries TRBV6-5 and TRBJ1-5; D is ambiguous. CDR1 and CDR2 from the germline V gene are MNHEY and SVGAGI. CDR3 length: 13 residues. The ends were cut back, 0 bases at V and 7 bases at J, with 7 bases in the middle. CDR3 sequence reads: CASSYSLLQPQHF. Here the CDR3 DNA reads TGTGCCAGCAGTTACTCGTTACTACAGCCCCAGCATTTT.

V usage is TRBV10-3 and J usage is TRBJ1-4; TRBD1 matches 9 bases. The V and J ends lost 3 bases and 0 bases, in that order; junction bases with no gene match: 8. This CDR3 spans 18 amino acids. The V gene's germline CDR1 is ENHRY and CDR2 SYGVKD. The CDR3 spells CAISDSEDRGSTNEKLFF. In DNA, the CDR3 is TGTGCCATCAGTGACTCCGAGGACAGGGGATCAACTAATGAAAAACTGTTTTTT.

V and J are TRBV6-4 and TRBJ1-1; D not certain. Trimming removed 5 bases from V and 0 bases from J, with 16 bases in between. The CDR3 has 16 amino acids. The germline V gene has CDR1 MRHNA and CDR2 SNTAGT. The CDR3 sequence: CASSKGTAYMNTEAFF. DNA of the CDR3: TGTGCCAGCAGTAAGGGCACAGCCTACATGAACACTGAAGCTTTCTTT.

The chain is built from TRBV7-8 and TRBJ2-5, with D perhaps TRBD1 or TRBD2 (6 bases each). The CDR3 covers 15 residues. Trimming took 5 bases from V and 5 from J, leaving 18 bases between them. Germline CDR1 SGHVS, CDR2 FQNEAQ. The CDR3 here is CASSPAGGGLETQYF. The CDR3 nucleotides are TGTGCCAGCAGCCCAGCAGGTGGGGGGCTGGAGACCCAGTACTTC.

This clone has a handful of counts. This rearrangement joins TRBV10-2 to TRBJ2-1, with D perhaps assigned TRBD1 or TRBD2 (6 bases each). In germline, CDR1 is WSHSY, CDR2 SAAADI. The CDR3 covers 14 residues. The germline V and J ends were trimmed by 7 bases and 9 bases, with 19 bases remaining between them. This CDR3 is CASMWTLGGGEQFF. In nucleotides, the CDR3 is TGCGCCAGCATGTGGACCCTAGGGGGAGGTGAGCAGTTCTTC.

The rearrangement joins TRBV6-6 to TRBJ2-2, with D perhaps being TRBD1 or TRBD2 (5 bases each). The V end lost 5 bases, the J end lost 1 base, and 11 bases lay between the germline ends. From germline, CDR1 is MNHNY and CDR2 SVGAGI (reference sequence). The CDR3 sequence is 15 residues long. DNA of the CDR3: TGTGCCAGCAGTAACCGGGACGTGAACACCGGGGAGCTGTTTTTT. Encoded protein: CASSNRDVNTGELFF.

In this sample, this clone turned up a few times. This chain uses TRBV5-1 with TRBJ2-3; a possible D gene is TRBD2 (5 bases). Germline V lookup: CDR1 SGHRS, CDR2 YFSETQ. The length of the CDR3 is 16 residues. Trimming pared 3 bases from V and 3 bases from J, leaving 17 bases between. CDR3: CASSSGHAGGTDTQYF. For the CDR3, the DNA is TGCGCCAGCAGCTCGGGCCACGCGGGTGGAACAGATACGCAGTATTTT.

V is TRBV9 and J is TRBJ2-1; D possibly corresponds to TRBD2 (5 bases). Germline V gene lookup returns CDR1 SGDLS and CDR2 YYNGEE. V was trimmed by 1 base and J by 3 bases, leaving 8 bases between them. This CDR3 is built from 14 residues. In DNA form, the CDR3 reads TGTGCCAGCAGCGTACGCGGGTTCTACAATGAGCAGTTCTTC. Its translation is CASSVRGFYNEQFF.

The chain couples TRBV5-5 to TRBJ1-5, with TRBD1 identical over 7 bases. With 0 bases clipped from V and 0 bases from J, the junction kept 6 bases outside the gene matches. The CDR3 is 17 residues long. In germline, CDR1 is SGHKS, CDR2 YYEKEE (reference sequence). This CDR3 is CASSLVLQGNSNQPQHF. CDR3 nucleotides: TGTGCCAGCAGCTTGGTGTTACAGGGGAATAGCAATCAGCCCCAGCATTTT.

The chain recombines TRBV5-6 with TRBJ2-3; D call uncertain. Germline CDR1 and CDR2: SGHDT and YYEEEE. V was pared by 6 bases and J by 0 bases, with 11 bases between. The CDR3 consists of 14 residues. CDR3 nucleotides: TGTGCCAGCAACCTTCAGGCGAGCACAGATACGCAGTATTTT. It translates to CASNLQASTDTQYF.

This chain links TRBV7-9 with TRBJ2-7, with TRBD2 as a possible D gene (6 bases). The V gene's germline CDR1 is SEHNR and CDR2 FQNEAQ (reference sequence). This CDR3 is built from 14 residues. V dropped 7 bases and J dropped 4 bases, with 17 bases sitting between them. The CDR3 loop reads CASIPGGGIYEQYF. In DNA form, the CDR3 reads TGTGCCAGCATCCCCGGCGGCGGGATATACGAGCAGTACTTC.

The chain combines TRBV6-5 with TRBJ1-1; unclear D gene. The CDR3 runs 13 residues. V was clipped by 5 bases and J by 5 bases, with 12 bases between them. Germline CDR1 MNHEY, CDR2 SVGAGI. This CDR3 reads CASSPYTETEAFF. The CDR3 DNA follows: TGTGCCAGCAGTCCCTATACAGAGACTGAAGCTTTCTTT.

In this sample, this clone turned up once. This chain links TRBV7-2 with TRBJ1-2, with D possibly TRBD1 on 5 matching bases. Trimming shortened V by 1 base and J by 8 bases, and 8 bases separated the two germline ends. CDR1 is SGHTA and CDR2 is FQGNSA in the germline V gene. This CDR3 contains 12 residues. The DNA for the CDR3 is TGTGCCAGCAGCTTAGGGCGGGACGGCTACACCTTC. Translating it yields CASSLGRDGYTF. The full variable domain, rest sourced from reference TRBV7-2 and TRBJ1-2, is GAGVSQSPSNKVTEKGKDVELRCDPISGHTALYWYRQSLGQGLEFLIYFQGNSAPDKSGLPSDRFSAERTGGSVSTLTIQRTQQEDSAVYLCASSLGRDGYTFGSGTRLTVV.

The V call is TRBV19, the J call TRBJ1-2; D remains unclear. Per the germline V gene, CDR1 is LNHDA and CDR2 is SQIVND (reference sequence). V lost 3 bases, J lost 1 base, and 15 bases lay in between. The CDR3 is 16 residues long. The CDR3 coding sequence is TGTGCCAGTAGTATGGTAATAGGAGGGTTTAACTATGGCTACACCTTC. It specifies CASSMVIGGFNYGYTF. The complete variable domain, with remaining parts taken from reference TRBV19 and TRBJ1-2, reads DGGITQSPKYLFRKEGQNVTLSCEQNLNHDAMYWYRQDPGQGLRLIYYSQIVNDFQKGDIAEGYSVSREKKESFPLTVTSAQKNPTAFYLCASSMVIGGFNYGYTFGSGTRLTVV.

This clone was seen more than once but under ten times. The gene calls are TRBV27 and TRBJ2-5, with D perhaps given as TRBD1 or TRBD2 (5 bases each). TRBJ2-7 matches the DNA end more closely, so the J call is doubtful. The CDR3 is 16 amino acids. The germline gives CDR1 MNHEY, CDR2 SMNVEV (reference sequence). In DNA form, the CDR3 reads TGTGCCAGCAGCCTTGAGCTGGGACCCAAAACCTACGAGCAGTACTTC. Translating gives CASSLELGPKTYEQYF.

This clone was detected only once. CDR3 loop: CASSPAWTGHQYF. The CDR3 DNA reads as TGTGCCAGCAGCCCAGCCTGGACAGGGCACCAGTACTTC. The chain is built from TRBV7-3 and TRBJ2-7; 8 bases line up with TRBD1. The CDR3 length is 13 residues. CDR1 is SGHTA, CDR2 FQGTGA, per germline. V was pared by 5 bases and J by 10 bases, with 10 bases of the junction left unmatched.

This rearrangement joins TRBV19 to TRBJ1-2; no firm D call. The V end was cut by 1 base, the J end by 4 bases, with 10 bases between. Germline CDR1 is LNHDA and CDR2 is SQIVND (reference sequence). This CDR3 comprises 14 residues. The CDR3 nucleotides are TGTGCCAGTAGTATAGTGACGGGCGGCTATGGCTACACCTTC. This gives the protein CASSIVTGGYGYTF.

This clone was recorded many times. The chain links TRBV5-1 to TRBJ2-2; no firm D call. CDR3 length: 13 amino acids. The germline V and J ends were trimmed by 0 bases and 9 bases, with 9 bases remaining between them. Germline CDR1 SGHRS, CDR2 YFSETQ. CDR3 DNA: TGCGCCAGCAGCTTGGCCGAGCCCTGGGAGCTGTTTTTT. Protein: CASSLAEPWELFF.

The chain carries TRBV11-1 and TRBJ2-5; 7 bases are shared with TRBD2. The CDR3 extends over 13 amino acids. Germline V gene lookup returns CDR1 SGHAT and CDR2 FQDESV (reference sequence). Trimming cost V 5 bases and J 6 bases; bases outside gene matches: 6. Here the CDR3 DNA reads TGTGCCAGCAGCGCGGGAGAGGTACAGACCCAGTACTTC. This sequence encodes CASSAGEVQTQYF. The full variable domain, completed using reference TRBV11-1 and TRBJ2-5, is EAEVAQSPRYKITEKSQAVAFWCDPISGHATLYWYRQILGQGPELLVQFQDESVVDDSQLPKDRFSAERLKGVDSTLKIQPAELGDSAMYLCASSAGEVQTQYFGPGTRLLVL.

The CDR3 is CASSPERQGGYGYTF. The CDR3 DNA is TGTGCCAGCTCACCGGAAAGACAGGGAGGATATGGCTACACCTTC. The chain combines TRBV18 with TRBJ1-2, with 7 bases matching TRBD1. The V segment lost 3 bases and the J segment 5 bases; nucleotides outside the gene matches: 9. Per the germline V gene, CDR1 is KGHSH and CDR2 is LQKENI. There are 15 residues in the CDR3.

The chain couples TRBV7-2 to TRBJ2-5; 9 bases map to TRBD1. Unmatched junction bases numbered 5, after V lost 5 bases and J lost 4 bases. There are 14 residues in the CDR3. The germline CDR1 and CDR2 sequences are SGHTA and FQGNSA. The CDR3 DNA reads TGTGCCAGCAGCCAGAACAGGGGGCGAGAGACCCAGTACTTC. Its translation is CASSQNRGRETQYF.

V and J are TRBV18 and TRBJ2-1; tentative D call: TRBD2 (5 bases). V was shortened by 5 bases and J by 0 bases, with 23 bases between the two germline ends. Germline CDR1 and CDR2: KGHSH and LQKENI. The CDR3 is 19 amino acids. The CDR3 is CASSSSGKELLSSYNEQFF. The CDR3, as DNA: TGTGCCAGCTCATCTTCGGGGAAGGAGCTTCTCAGCTCCTACAATGAGCAGTTCTTC.

The DNA for the CDR3 is TGTGCCAGCACCCCTGAGAACGGACAGCCCCAGCATTTT. Translating gives CASTPENGQPQHF. The chain is built from TRBV2 and TRBJ1-5; no definite D call. This CDR3 spans 13 amino acids. Germline V CDR1 and CDR2: SNHLY, FYNNEI. V lost 7 bases, J lost 7 bases, and 14 bases lay in between.

This chain links TRBV28 with TRBJ2-1; 10 positions agree with TRBD2. This CDR3 is 19 amino acids long. CDR1 and CDR2 (germline): MDHEN, SYDVKM. V dropped 5 bases and J dropped 6; count of bases not matched to a gene: 19. The DNA for the CDR3 is TGTGCCAGCAGTACCCGCCGTTCCGCTAGCGGGAGTATTTCCAATGAGCAGTTCTTC. Protein product: CASSTRRSASGSISNEQFF.

Concerning this clone: Other DNA variants within this sample encode the same CDR3. V gene TRBV5-1 combines with J gene TRBJ2-5; no reliable D call. The V gene's germline CDR1 is SGHRS and CDR2 YFSETQ. Between the trimmed V and J ends, which lost 4 bases and 1 base, there was a span of 8 bases. The CDR3 loop spans 13 amino acids. The CDR3 region is CASSPGVQETQYF. The CDR3 DNA sequence: TGCGCCAGCAGCCCTGGGGTCCAAGAGACCCAGTACTTC.

As regards this clone: Different DNA sequences within this sample yield the same CDR3. The chain combines TRBV18 with TRBJ1-5; 7 nucleotides agree with TRBD1. Losses at the gene ends were 3 bases for V and 7 bases for J; bases not matched to a gene: 6. CDR3 length equals 14 residues. Germline V gene data show CDR1 as KGHSH and CDR2 as LQKENI. Here the CDR3 reads CASSPSGGGQPQHF. CDR3 DNA sequence: TGTGCCAGCTCACCGTCAGGGGGTGGCCAGCCCCAGCATTTT.

Only a few counts were recorded for this clone. The rearrangement uses TRBV28 and TRBJ2-1; TRBD2 agrees at 7 bases. The trim removed 11 bases at V and 4 bases at J, leaving 11 bases unmatched. The CDR3 loop spans 14 amino acids. The germline gives CDR1 MDHEN, CDR2 SYDVKM. The CDR3 region is CAGGLVEVYNEQFF. CDR3 sequence (DNA): TGTGCCGGTGGACTAGTAGAAGTTTACAATGAGCAGTTCTTC.

The chain uses TRBV28 and TRBJ2-3; the match to TRBD1 covers 8 bases. This CDR3 is 14 amino acids long. V was clipped by 5 bases and J by 2 bases; unmatched bases: 3. Germline-derived CDR1 and CDR2 are MDHEN and SYDVKM. CDR3 sequence reads: CASSRQGYTDTQYF. The CDR3 region has the DNA TGTGCCAGCAGTCGACAGGGGTACACAGATACGCAGTATTTT.

This clone was recorded only once. CDR3 in DNA: TGTGCCTGGAAGGGAGCCCCAGAGACCCAGTACTTC. This sequence encodes CAWKGAPETQYF. This chain connects TRBV30 to TRBJ2-5; perhaps TRBD2 as D (5 bases). V was clipped by 4 bases and J by 4 bases, with 10 bases between them. CDR1 and CDR2 from the germline V gene are GTSNPN and SVGIG (reference sequence). The CDR3 has 12 residues. Together with reference TRBV30 and TRBJ2-5, the CDR3 gives the full variable domain: SQTIHQWPATLVQPVGSPLSLECTVEGTSNPNLYWYRQAAGRGLQLLFYSVGIGQISSEVPQNLSASRPQDRQFILSSKKLLLSDSGFYLCAWKGAPETQYFGPGTRLLVL.